The entry below describes one TCR beta chain. What antigen it recognizes has not been identified. The sample holds no much larger clone one base away, and base qualities are not on file. The library relied on the immunoSEQ multiplex PCR assay. Not all clones reach the TCRdb copy of this immuneACCESS table, which keeps in-frame sequences only. Checked studies attribute under half of the gap to unresolved V genes and leave the rest unexplained. The sample yields 95,000 to 150,000 clones; approximately 90% were counted once. The ten largest clones capture approximately 7.8% of the sample. The sample originates from a study of control samples from healthy donors and cancer patients (dated by TCRdb to 2019 to 2021). Reading the germline V gene (reference sequence) gives CDR1 MNHNY and CDR2 SVGAGI. Trimming takes 2 bases from V and 2 bases from J, and the germline ends sit 9 bases apart. There are 15 amino acids in the CDR3, from cysteine to phenylalanine inclusive. CDR3 DNA only is kept here, 45 bases in frame from base 1.

The sample taken for sequencing was blood. The receptor comes from a woman younger than 35 in good health. This sequence uses TRBV6-6 and TRBJ2-2; TRBD1 is perhaps the D gene, given 5 matching bases. CDR3 region: CASSYGQGNTGELFF. The base sequence is TGTGCCAGCAGTTACGGGCAGGGAAACACCGGGGAGCTGTTTTTT.